This T cell receptor (beta chain) was found in a study of identical twins. Study-wide results and caveats: Abundant cord blood beta clonotypes carried fewer insertions; memory repertoires showed none.

This clonotype was picked up a small number of times. What it binds is not known. J gave up 6 bases and V 3 bases, and 8 bases lay outside the gene matches. Germline V lookup: CDR1 MGHRA, CDR2 YSYEKL. CDR3 length equals 16 residues. TCRdb used MiXCR to reprocess the 5' RACE reads, holding one entry per CDR3 protein. In the table there are fewer than 450,000 distinct CDR3 sequences, roughly 9% of which are singletons. The clonotype originates from a woman aged 50 to 65 in good health. The sequenced material came from naive T cells sorted from blood. The chain uses TRBV4-1 and TRBJ2-1; 10 nucleotides agree with TRBD1. Written as DNA, the CDR3 is TGCGCCAGCAGCCAGCCCGGACAGGGGGTCGGCAATGAGCAGTTCTTC. Protein product: CASSQPGQGVGNEQFF.